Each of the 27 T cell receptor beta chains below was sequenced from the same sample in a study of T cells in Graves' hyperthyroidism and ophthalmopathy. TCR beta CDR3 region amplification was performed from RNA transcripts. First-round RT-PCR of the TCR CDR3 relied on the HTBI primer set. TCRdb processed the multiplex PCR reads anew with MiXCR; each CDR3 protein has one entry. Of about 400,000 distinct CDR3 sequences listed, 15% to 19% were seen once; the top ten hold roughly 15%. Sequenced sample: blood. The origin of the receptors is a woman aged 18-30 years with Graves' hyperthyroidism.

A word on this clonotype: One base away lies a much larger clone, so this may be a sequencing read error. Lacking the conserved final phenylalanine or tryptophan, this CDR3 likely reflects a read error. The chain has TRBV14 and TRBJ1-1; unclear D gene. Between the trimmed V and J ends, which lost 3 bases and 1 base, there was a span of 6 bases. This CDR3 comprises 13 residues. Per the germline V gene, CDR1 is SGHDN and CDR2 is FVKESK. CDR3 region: CASSQTKNTEAFS. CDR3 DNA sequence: TGTGCCAGCAGCCAGACGAAGAACACTGAAGCTTTCTCT.

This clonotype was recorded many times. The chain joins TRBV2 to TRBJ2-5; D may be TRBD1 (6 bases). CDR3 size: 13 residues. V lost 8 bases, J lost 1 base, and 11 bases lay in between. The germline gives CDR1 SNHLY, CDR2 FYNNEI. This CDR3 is CASQRGFQETQYF. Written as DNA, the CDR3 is TGTGCCAGCCAAAGGGGGTTCCAAGAGACCCAGTACTTC. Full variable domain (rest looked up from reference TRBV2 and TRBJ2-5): EPEVTQTPSHQVTQMGQEVILRCVPISNHLYFYWYRQILGQKVEFLVSFYNNEISEKSEIFDDQFSVERPDGSNFTLKIRSTKLEDSAMYFCASQRGFQETQYFGPGTRLLVL.

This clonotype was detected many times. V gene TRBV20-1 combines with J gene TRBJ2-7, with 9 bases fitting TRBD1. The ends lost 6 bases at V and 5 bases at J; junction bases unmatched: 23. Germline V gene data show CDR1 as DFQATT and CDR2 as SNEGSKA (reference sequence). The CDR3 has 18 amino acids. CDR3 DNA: TGCAGTGCCAAAAGCATTTATTCCGGGACAGGGTTCGTCCACGAGCAGTACTTC. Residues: CSAKSIYSGTGFVHEQYF.

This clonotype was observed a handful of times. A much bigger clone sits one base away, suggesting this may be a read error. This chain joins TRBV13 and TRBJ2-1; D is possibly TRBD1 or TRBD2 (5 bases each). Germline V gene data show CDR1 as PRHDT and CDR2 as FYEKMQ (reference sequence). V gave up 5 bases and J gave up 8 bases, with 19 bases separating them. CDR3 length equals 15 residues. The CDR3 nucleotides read TGTGCCAGCAGCGCTCGGAGCGACCTGGGGGATGAGCAGTTCTTC. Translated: CASSARSDLGDEQFF.

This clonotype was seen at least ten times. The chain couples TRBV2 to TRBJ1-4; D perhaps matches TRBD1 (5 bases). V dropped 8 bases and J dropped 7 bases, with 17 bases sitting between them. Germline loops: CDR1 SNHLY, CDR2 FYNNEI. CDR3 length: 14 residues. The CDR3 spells CASFHPGTGEKLFF. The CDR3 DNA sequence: TGTGCCAGCTTCCATCCAGGGACGGGTGAAAAACTGTTTTTT.

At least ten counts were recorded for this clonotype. CDR3 region: CASSLQNLGDSMNTEAFF. CDR3 DNA: TGCGCCAGCAGCCTACAGAACCTTGGGGATTCAATGAACACTGAAGCTTTCTTT. The chain joins TRBV4-1 to TRBJ1-1; unclear D gene. The CDR3 sequence is 18 residues long. Germline-derived CDR1 and CDR2 are MGHRA and YSYEKL. The V end lost 4 bases, the J end lost 0 bases, and 21 bases lay between the germline ends.

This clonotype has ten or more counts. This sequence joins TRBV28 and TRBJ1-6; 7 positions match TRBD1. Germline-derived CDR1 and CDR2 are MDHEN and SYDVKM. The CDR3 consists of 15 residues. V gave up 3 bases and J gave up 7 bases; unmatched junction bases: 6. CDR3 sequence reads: CASSFPTGINSPLHF. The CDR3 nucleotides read TGTGCCAGCAGTTTTCCGACAGGGATAAATTCACCCCTCCACTTT.

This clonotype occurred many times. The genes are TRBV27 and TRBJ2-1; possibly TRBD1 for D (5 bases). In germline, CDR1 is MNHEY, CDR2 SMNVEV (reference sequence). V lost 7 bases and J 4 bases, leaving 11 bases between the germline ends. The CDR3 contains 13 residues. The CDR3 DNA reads TGTGCCAGCACTGGGGCCCCTTACAATGAGCAGTTCTTC. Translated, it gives CASTGAPYNEQFF.

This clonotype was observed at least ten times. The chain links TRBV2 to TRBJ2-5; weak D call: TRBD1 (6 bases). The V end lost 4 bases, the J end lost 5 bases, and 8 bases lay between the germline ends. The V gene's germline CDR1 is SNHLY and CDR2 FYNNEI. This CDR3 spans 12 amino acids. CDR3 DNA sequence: TGTGCCAGCAGTGCAGGGGCGGAGACCCAGTACTTC. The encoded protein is CASSAGAETQYF.

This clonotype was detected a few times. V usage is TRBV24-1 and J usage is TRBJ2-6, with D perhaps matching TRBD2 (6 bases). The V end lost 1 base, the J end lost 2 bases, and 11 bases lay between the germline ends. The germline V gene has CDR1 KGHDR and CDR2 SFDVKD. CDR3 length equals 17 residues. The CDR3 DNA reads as TGTGCCACCAGTGATTTTAGTCGGAGGGCTGGGGCCAACGTCCTGACTTTC. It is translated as CATSDFSRRAGANVLTF.

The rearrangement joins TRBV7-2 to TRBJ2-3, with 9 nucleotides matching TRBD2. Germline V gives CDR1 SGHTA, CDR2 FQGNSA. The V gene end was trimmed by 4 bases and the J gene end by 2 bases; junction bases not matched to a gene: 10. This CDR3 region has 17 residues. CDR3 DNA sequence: TGTGCCAGCAGCTCCCCTGCGGGGGGGACCCCCACAGATACGCAGTATTTT. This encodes CASSSPAGGTPTDTQYF. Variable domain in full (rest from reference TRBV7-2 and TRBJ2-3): GAGVSQSPSNKVTEKGKDVELRCDPISGHTALYWYRQSLGQGLEFLIYFQGNSAPDKSGLPSDRFSAERTGGSVSTLTIQRTQQEDSAVYLCASSSPAGGTPTDTQYFGPGTRLTVL.

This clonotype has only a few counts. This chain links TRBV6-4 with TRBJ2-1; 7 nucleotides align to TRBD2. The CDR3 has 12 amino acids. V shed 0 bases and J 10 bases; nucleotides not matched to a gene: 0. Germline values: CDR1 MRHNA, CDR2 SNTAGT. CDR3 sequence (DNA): TGTGCCAGCAGTGACTCGGGGGGGGAGCAGTTCTTC. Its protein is CASSDSGGEQFF.

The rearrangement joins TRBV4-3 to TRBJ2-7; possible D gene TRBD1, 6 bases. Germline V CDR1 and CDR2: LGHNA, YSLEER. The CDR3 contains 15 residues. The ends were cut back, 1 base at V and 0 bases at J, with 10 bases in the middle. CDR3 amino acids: CASSQARGLSYEQYF. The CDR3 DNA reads TGCGCCAGCAGCCAAGCCAGGGGCCTCTCCTACGAGCAGTACTTC.

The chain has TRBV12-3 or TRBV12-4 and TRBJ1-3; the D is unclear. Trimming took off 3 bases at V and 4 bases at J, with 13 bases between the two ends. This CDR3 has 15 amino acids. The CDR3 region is CASSFGSKTGNTIYF. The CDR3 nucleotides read TGTGCCAGCAGTTTTGGCAGTAAGACGGGAAACACCATATATTTT.

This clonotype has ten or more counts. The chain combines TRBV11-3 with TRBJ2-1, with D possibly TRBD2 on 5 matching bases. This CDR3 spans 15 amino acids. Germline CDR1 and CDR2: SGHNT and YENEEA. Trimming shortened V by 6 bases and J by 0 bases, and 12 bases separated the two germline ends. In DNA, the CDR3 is TGTGCCAGCAGTAGAAGCGGAAGCTCCTACAATGAGCAGTTCTTC. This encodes CASSRSGSSYNEQFF.

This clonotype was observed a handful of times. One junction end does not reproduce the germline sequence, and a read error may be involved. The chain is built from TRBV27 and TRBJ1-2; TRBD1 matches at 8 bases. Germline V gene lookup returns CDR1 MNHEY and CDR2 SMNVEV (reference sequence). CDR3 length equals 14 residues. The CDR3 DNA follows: TGTGCCTGCAGTTCAACCCGGGACAGGTTTTTCTACACCTTC. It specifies CACSSTRDRFFYTF.

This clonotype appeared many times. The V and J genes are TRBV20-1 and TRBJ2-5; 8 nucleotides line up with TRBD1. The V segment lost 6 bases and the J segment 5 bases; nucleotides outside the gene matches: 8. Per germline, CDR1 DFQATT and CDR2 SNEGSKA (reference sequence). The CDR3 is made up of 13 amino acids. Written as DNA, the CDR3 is TGCAGTGCGACAGGGGCGCGGTTGGAGACCCAGTACTTC. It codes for CSATGARLETQYF.

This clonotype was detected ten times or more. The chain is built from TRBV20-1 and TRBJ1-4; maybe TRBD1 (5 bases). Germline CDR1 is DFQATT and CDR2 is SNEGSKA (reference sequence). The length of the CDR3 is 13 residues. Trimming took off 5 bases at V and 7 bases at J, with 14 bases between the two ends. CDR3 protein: CSAGRGGGEKLFF. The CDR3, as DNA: TGCAGTGCTGGGCGGGGCGGGGGTGAAAAACTGTTTTTT.

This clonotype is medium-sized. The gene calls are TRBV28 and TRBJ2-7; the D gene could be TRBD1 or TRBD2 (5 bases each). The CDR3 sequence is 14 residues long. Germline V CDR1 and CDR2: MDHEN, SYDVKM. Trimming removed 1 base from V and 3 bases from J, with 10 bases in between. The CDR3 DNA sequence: TGTGCCAGCAGTTTATTGGGGGAGAGCTACGAGCAGTACTTC. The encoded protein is CASSLLGESYEQYF.

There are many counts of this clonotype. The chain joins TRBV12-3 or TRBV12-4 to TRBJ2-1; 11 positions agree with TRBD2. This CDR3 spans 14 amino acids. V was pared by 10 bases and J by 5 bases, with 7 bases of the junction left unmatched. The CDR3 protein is CATRASGGNNEQFF. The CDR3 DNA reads TGTGCCACCCGGGCTAGCGGGGGGAACAATGAGCAGTTCTTC.

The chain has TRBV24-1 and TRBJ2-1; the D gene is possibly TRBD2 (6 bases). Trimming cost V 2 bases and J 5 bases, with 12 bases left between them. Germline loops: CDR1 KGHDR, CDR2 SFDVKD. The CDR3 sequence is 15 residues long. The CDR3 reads CATSDYRDFDNEQFF. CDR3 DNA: TGTGCCACCAGTGATTATCGGGACTTCGACAATGAGCAGTTCTTC.

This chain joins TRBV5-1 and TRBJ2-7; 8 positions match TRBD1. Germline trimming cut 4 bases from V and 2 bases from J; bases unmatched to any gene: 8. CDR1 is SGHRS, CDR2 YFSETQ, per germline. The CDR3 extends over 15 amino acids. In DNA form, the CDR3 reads TGCGCCAGCAGCCGGGACAGGACAGTTGCCTACGAGCAGTACTTC. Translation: CASSRDRTVAYEQYF.

The CDR3 region has the DNA TGCAGTGCTAGAGACCGACAGGGGGCGGATAATTCACCCCTCCACTTT. Residues: CSARDRQGADNSPLHF. V usage is TRBV20-1 and J usage is TRBJ1-6; 10 bases are shared with TRBD1. J gave up 5 bases and V 0 bases, and 4 bases lay outside the gene matches. The CDR3 has 16 amino acids. Germline V gene sequence: CDR1 DFQATT, CDR2 SNEGSKA (reference sequence).

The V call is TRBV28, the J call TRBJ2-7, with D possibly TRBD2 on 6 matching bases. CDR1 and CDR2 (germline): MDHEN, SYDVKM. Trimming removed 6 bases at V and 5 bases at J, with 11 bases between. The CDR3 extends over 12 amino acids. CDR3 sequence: CASSPWGDEQYF. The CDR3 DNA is TGTGCCAGCAGCCCCTGGGGGGACGAGCAGTACTTC.

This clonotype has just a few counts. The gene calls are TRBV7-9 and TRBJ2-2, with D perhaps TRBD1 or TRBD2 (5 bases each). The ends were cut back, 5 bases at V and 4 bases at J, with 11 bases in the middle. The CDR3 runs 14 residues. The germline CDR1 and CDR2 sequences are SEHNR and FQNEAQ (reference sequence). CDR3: CASSLGTTTGELFF. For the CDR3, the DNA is TGTGCCAGCAGCCTGGGGACGACCACCGGGGAGCTGTTTTTT.

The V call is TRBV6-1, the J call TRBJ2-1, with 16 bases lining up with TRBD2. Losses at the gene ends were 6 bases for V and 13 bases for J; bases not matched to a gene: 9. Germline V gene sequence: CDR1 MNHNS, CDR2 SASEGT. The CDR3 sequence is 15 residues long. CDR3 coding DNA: TGTGCCAGCAGGGCTATGGGACTAGCGGGAGGGGGACAGTTCTTC. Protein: CASRAMGLAGGGQFF.

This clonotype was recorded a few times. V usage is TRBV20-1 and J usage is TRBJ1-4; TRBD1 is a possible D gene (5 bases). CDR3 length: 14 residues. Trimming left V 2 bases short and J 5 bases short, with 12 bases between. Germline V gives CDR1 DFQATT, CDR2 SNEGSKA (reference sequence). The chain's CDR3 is CSARTRDLNEKLFF. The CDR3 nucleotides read TGCAGTGCTAGAACCCGGGACCTGAATGAAAAACTGTTTTTT.